Presented here are 23 T cell receptor beta chains from one specimen sequenced in a study of blood T cell repertoires in COVID-19. Profiled with immunoSEQ multiplex PCR; TCRdb holds only in-frame clones, not every one. The sample contains roughly 150,000 clones, 85% of which appear only once. Sample: peripheral blood. These receptors were collected from a woman aged 55-70 years with COVID-19, enrolled during active disease.

The rearrangement joins TRBV29-1 to TRBJ1-2; 7 nucleotides agree with TRBD1. The V gene end was trimmed by 4 bases and the J gene end by 4 bases; junction bases not matched to a gene: 15. The CDR3 consists of 16 residues. Germline V lookup: CDR1 SQVTM, CDR2 ANQGSEA. CDR3 protein: CSVAPYRDSATYGYTF. The CDR3 region has the DNA TGCAGCGTTGCCCCCTACCGGGACAGCGCTACCTATGGCTACACCTTC.

The chain uses TRBV19 and TRBJ1-5; D is unresolved. There are 13 residues in the CDR3. V lost 4 bases and J 8 bases, leaving 12 bases between the germline ends. The V gene's germline CDR1 is LNHDA and CDR2 SQIVND (reference sequence). CDR3 in amino acids: CASSSPTREPQHF. The CDR3 DNA is TGTGCCAGTAGTAGTCCCACGAGAGAGCCCCAGCATTTT. The full variable domain, in which reference TRBV19 and TRBJ1-5 provide the parts outside the CDR3, is DGGITQSPKYLFRKEGQNVTLSCEQNLNHDAMYWYRQDPGQGLRLIYYSQIVNDFQKGDIAEGYSVSREKKESFPLTVTSAQKNPTAFYLCASSSPTREPQHFGDGTRLSIL.

The chain recombines TRBV7-2 with TRBJ1-1; 7 bases fit TRBD1. Germline V gene data show CDR1 as SGHTA and CDR2 as FQGNSA. The CDR3 length is 14 residues. The junction had 7 bases not matched to a gene; V was cut back by 5 bases and J by 4 bases. The CDR3 loop is CASSNRGRRTEAFF. The CDR3 DNA is TGTGCCAGCAGCAACAGGGGCCGGCGCACTGAAGCTTTCTTT.

This clone was found once. The chain recombines TRBV11-2 with TRBJ1-2, with D possibly being TRBD1 (6 bases). Trimming removed 1 base at V and 4 bases at J, with 10 bases between. Germline-derived CDR1 and CDR2 are SGHAT and FQNNGV. This CDR3 is built from 14 residues. CDR3 DNA sequence: TGTGCCAGCAGCTTAGGTGGGACAAGCTATGGCTACACCTTC. Protein product: CASSLGGTSYGYTF.

This rearrangement joins TRBV30 to TRBJ1-1; D might be TRBD1 (5 bases). The CDR3 is made up of 14 amino acids. The germline gives CDR1 GTSNPN, CDR2 SVGIG (reference sequence). V gave up 1 base and J gave up 2 bases, with 11 bases separating them. In DNA, the CDR3 is TGTGCCTGGAGTGCAACGACAGTCAACACTGAAGCTTTCTTT. This translates into CAWSATTVNTEAFF.

CDR3 protein: CASSRGQPYEQYF. The CDR3 DNA is TGTGCCAGCAGCAGGGGACAGCCCTACGAGCAGTACTTC. The rearrangement joins TRBV7-6 to TRBJ2-7; TRBD1 matches 7 bases. J gave up 2 bases and V 5 bases, and 3 bases lay outside the gene matches. Germline values: CDR1 SGHVS, CDR2 FNYEAQ. The CDR3 contains 13 residues.

The J gene is TRBJ2-1, the V gene TRBV11-1, with 12 bases identical to TRBD1. This CDR3 is 16 amino acids long. Per germline, CDR1 SGHAT and CDR2 FQDESV (reference sequence). The trim removed 2 bases at V and 7 bases at J, leaving 6 bases unmatched. CDR3 sequence: CASSLPGTGGLNEQFF. DNA of the CDR3: TGTGCCAGCAGCTTACCCGGGACAGGGGGCTTGAATGAGCAGTTCTTC.

The genes are TRBV10-2 and TRBJ1-5; D may be TRBD1 (5 bases). Germline loops: CDR1 WSHSY, CDR2 SAAADI. Trimming cost V 10 bases and J 4 bases, with 14 bases left between them. The CDR3 has 13 amino acids. The CDR3 DNA follows: TGCGCCACTGCCCGCGGGGGTAATCAGCCCCAGCATTTT. This translates into CATARGGNQPQHF.

The rearrangement joins TRBV7-2 to TRBJ1-4, with D perhaps TRBD1 (6 bases). Germline V lookup: CDR1 SGHTA, CDR2 FQGNSA. The length of the CDR3 is 15 residues. Trimming pared 5 bases from V and 3 bases from J, leaving 13 bases between. The CDR3 sequence: CASSPSRGSNEKLFF. DNA for the CDR3: TGTGCCAGCAGCCCCAGCAGGGGATCTAATGAAAAACTGTTTTTT.

This chain links TRBV3-1 (or the pseudogene TRBV3-2) with TRBJ2-4; a weak D match, TRBD2 (6 bases). This CDR3 is 19 amino acids long. CDR1 and CDR2 from the germline V gene are LGHDT and YNNKEL (reference sequence). Trimming stripped 3 bases from V and 0 bases from J, with 21 bases between. The DNA for the CDR3 is TGTGCCAGCAGCCAGGGTTTGCGGGGAAATCAATTAGCCAAAAACATTCAGTACTTC. It codes for CASSQGLRGNQLAKNIQYF.

The chain combines TRBV19 with TRBJ2-1, with 10 bases matching TRBD2. This CDR3 region has 17 residues. The germline V gene encodes CDR1 LNHDA and CDR2 SQIVND (reference sequence). The J segment lost 7 bases and the V segment lost 5 bases, leaving 14 bases of the junction unmatched. The CDR3: CASSPRWSGRAWNEQFF. CDR3 nucleotides: TGTGCCAGTAGTCCCCGGTGGAGCGGGAGGGCTTGGAATGAGCAGTTCTTC.

V and J are TRBV18 and TRBJ1-5; possible D gene TRBD1, 5 bases. This CDR3 is 13 amino acids long. Germline-derived CDR1 and CDR2 are KGHSH and LQKENI. V lost 4 bases to trimming and J lost 7 bases, with 11 bases between them. CDR3 sequence: CASSQGSGQPQHF. The CDR3 DNA sequence: TGTGCCAGCTCACAGGGGTCAGGGCAGCCCCAGCATTTT.

The chain links TRBV11-2 to TRBJ1-5, with a weak D call TRBD1 (6 bases). Germline assignment: CDR1 SGHAT and CDR2 FQNNGV. The V end was cut by 3 bases, the J end by 4 bases, with 7 bases between. This CDR3 contains 13 residues. CDR3 protein: CASSFGQNQPQHF. In nucleotides, the CDR3 is TGTGCCAGCAGCTTCGGACAGAATCAGCCCCAGCATTTT.

This chain joins TRBV28 and TRBJ2-7; 7 bases are a match to TRBD2. The CDR3 loop spans 14 amino acids. The germline CDR1 and CDR2 sequences are MDHEN and SYDVKM. Trimming cost V 5 bases and J 0 bases; bases outside gene matches: 4. CDR3 amino acids: CASSPGDYSYEQYV. CDR3 nucleotide sequence: TGTGCCAGCAGTCCGGGGGACTACTCCTACGAGCAGTACGTC.

This sequence joins TRBV6-5 and TRBJ1-4; the D gene is possibly TRBD1 (6 bases). Germline CDR1 is MNHEY and CDR2 is SVGAGI. The CDR3 is 15 amino acids. V gave up 4 bases and J gave up 7 bases, with 16 bases separating them. The CDR3 DNA follows: TGTGCCAGCAGTTTCGGACAGCGGGAGGGTGAAAAACTGTTTTTT. Its translation: CASSFGQREGEKLFF.

The chain combines TRBV2 with TRBJ2-1; a weak D match, TRBD1 (6 bases). The V gene lost 7 bases and the J gene lost 10 bases, with 17 bases spanning the gap. Germline loops: CDR1 SNHLY, CDR2 FYNNEI. This CDR3 is 13 amino acids long. The DNA of the CDR3 is TGTGCCAGCAAGCGGCTAGGGGGAATGGAGCAGTTCTTC. The encoded protein is CASKRLGGMEQFF.

This chain links TRBV19 with TRBJ2-7, with a possible D match to TRBD2 (5 bases). V dropped 5 bases and J dropped 0 bases, with 14 bases sitting between them. The CDR3 runs 15 residues. Germline-derived CDR1 and CDR2 are LNHDA and SQIVND (reference sequence). The CDR3 spells CASSQKEVSSYEQYF. CDR3 DNA: TGTGCCAGTAGTCAAAAGGAGGTGAGCTCCTACGAGCAGTACTTC. Variable domain in full (rest from reference TRBV19 and TRBJ2-7): DGGITQSPKYLFRKEGQNVTLSCEQNLNHDAMYWYRQDPGQGLRLIYYSQIVNDFQKGDIAEGYSVSREKKESFPLTVTSAQKNPTAFYLCASSQKEVSSYEQYFGPGTRLTVT.

In its sample, this clone was seen once. The genes are TRBV27 and TRBJ2-2, with TRBD2 identical over 8 bases. The CDR3 is 17 amino acids. Germline V lookup: CDR1 MNHEY, CDR2 SMNVEV (reference sequence). V was clipped by 2 bases and J by 0 bases; unmatched bases: 5. In DNA form, the CDR3 reads TGTGCCAGCAGTTTACCCCGGGGGGGGGCGAACACCGGGGAGCTGTTTTTT. Translating gives CASSLPRGGANTGELFF.

This rearrangement joins TRBV5-1 to TRBJ1-4; 9 bases line up with TRBD1. V lost 4 bases, J lost 6 bases, and 4 bases stayed unmatched. CDR1 and CDR2 from the germline V gene are SGHRS and YFSETQ. CDR3 size: 14 residues. The CDR3 DNA reads as TGCGCCAGCAGCCGGGACAGGGTCGATGAAAAACTGTTTTTT. Translated, it gives CASSRDRVDEKLFF. Complete variable domain (other parts from reference TRBV5-1 and TRBJ1-4): KAGVTQTPRYLIKTRGQQVTLSCSPISGHRSVSWYQQTPGQGLQFLFEYFSETQRNKGNFPGRFSGRQFSNSRSEMNVSTLELGDSALYLCASSRDRVDEKLFFGSGTQLSVL.

Notes on this clone: One end of the junction fails to match germline, which may point to a read error. The chain uses TRBV5-8 and TRBJ2-3, with TRBD1 identical over 7 bases. CDR3 length: 15 amino acids. CDR1 is SGHTS, CDR2 YDEGEE, per germline. The CDR3 is CASRLGQMDRDTQYF. The CDR3 nucleotides are TGTGCCAGCAGATTGGGACAGATGGATCGGGATACGCAGTATTTT.

The V and J genes are TRBV6-4 and TRBJ1-2; maybe TRBD1 (6 bases). Germline V CDR1 and CDR2: MRHNA, SNTAGT. Trimming removed 3 bases from V and 1 base from J, with 15 bases in between. The CDR3 extends over 16 amino acids. The CDR3 here is CASSEQPRGSNYGYTF. The CDR3 nucleotides are TGTGCCAGCAGTGAGCAGCCCAGGGGTAGTAACTATGGCTACACCTTC.

The chain is built from TRBV6-2 or TRBV6-3 and TRBJ1-2; 8 bases match TRBD1. V trimming: 0 bases; J trimming: 2 bases; junction bases outside the gene matches: 20. This CDR3 is built from 21 residues. Germline assignment: CDR1 MNHEY and CDR2 SVGEGT. As DNA, the CDR3 is TGTGCCAGCAGTTACTCGAGATTTGGCGCTATGGGACAGGACATAAACTATGGCTACACCTTC. It codes for CASSYSRFGAMGQDINYGYTF.

This clone was counted between two and nine times. The J gene is TRBJ2-1, the V gene TRBV29-1; D gene unclear. This CDR3 contains 13 residues. V was clipped by 4 bases and J by 9 bases, with 16 bases between them. Germline V gene lookup returns CDR1 SQVTM and CDR2 ANQGSEA. The CDR3 DNA reads as TGCAGCGTTGGGGTGGCTAGTTCCGGTGAGCAGTTCTTC. Its translation: CSVGVASSGEQFF.